Below, 15 T cell receptor beta chains from the same sample are listed, as sequenced in a study of CD8+ T cells in alopecia areata. In each case, RNA was isolated and then reverse transcribed into cDNA as the sequencing template. Produced via immunoSEQ multiplex PCR; TCRdb's table is partial and in-frame only. The table records fewer than 200,000 clones, 65% to 75% of them present only once. Sequencing was performed on CD8+ T cells sorted from blood, taken at week 0. Source of these receptors: a human donor with alopecia areata.

The chain recombines TRBV30 with TRBJ2-7, with 11 bases fitting TRBD1. Trimming cost V 4 bases and J 0 bases; bases outside gene matches: 2. The CDR3 consists of 14 residues. Germline V gene lookup returns CDR1 GTSNPN and CDR2 SVGIG (reference sequence). CDR3 in DNA: TGTGCCTGGACCGGGACAGGGGGCTCCTACGAGCAGTACTTC. Translation: CAWTGTGGSYEQYF.

This chain uses TRBV29-1 with TRBJ1-1; possible D gene TRBD1, 5 bases. Germline-derived CDR1 and CDR2 are SQVTM and ANQGSEA. V lost 4 bases and J lost 6, with 21 bases in between. CDR3 size: 15 residues. The CDR3 reads CSVVPRNRPGPEAFF. The CDR3 DNA sequence: TGCAGCGTTGTCCCACGTAACAGGCCGGGCCCTGAAGCTTTCTTT.

The chain uses TRBV29-1 and TRBJ1-2, with a tentative D call TRBD1 (5 bases). Between the trimmed V and J ends, which lost 3 bases and 4 bases, there was a span of 12 bases. Germline-derived CDR1 and CDR2 are SQVTM and ANQGSEA. The CDR3 totals 13 residues. In nucleotides, the CDR3 is TGCAGCGTTGACAGCCGGGACGGCTATGGCTACACCTTC. Translating gives CSVDSRDGYGYTF. The full variable domain, rest sourced from reference TRBV29-1 and TRBJ1-2, is SAVISQKPSRDICQRGTSLTIQCQVDSQVTMMFWYRQQPGQSLTLIATANQGSEATYESGFVIDKFPISRPNLTFSTLTVSNMSPEDSSIYLCSVDSRDGYGYTFGSGTRLTVV.

The rearrangement uses TRBV19 and TRBJ1-5, with D unresolved. CDR1 is LNHDA, CDR2 SQIVND, per germline (reference sequence). V lost 5 bases to trimming and J lost 0 bases, with 11 bases between them. CDR3 length: 15 residues. The CDR3 sequence is CASSPVGDSNQPQHF. The CDR3, as DNA: TGTGCCAGTAGTCCGGTAGGAGATAGCAATCAGCCCCAGCATTTT.

This clone occurred once. The chain combines TRBV2 with TRBJ2-1; D uncertain. The CDR3 runs to 11 residues. CDR1 SNHLY and CDR2 FYNNEI come from the germline V gene. The germline V and J ends were trimmed by 8 bases and 8 bases, with 10 bases remaining between them. CDR3 bases: TGTGCCAGCGGCAGCAGATATGAGCAGTTCTTC. The encoded protein is CASGSRYEQFF.

The chain combines TRBV4-1 with TRBJ1-2; D remains ambiguous. CDR3 size: 13 residues. CDR1 MGHRA and CDR2 YSYEKL come from the germline V gene. Trimming left V 4 bases short and J 3 bases short, with 9 bases between. In DNA, the CDR3 is TGCGCCAGCAGCCCTACCCAGTACTATGGCTACACCTTC. Translation gives CASSPTQYYGYTF.

This chain uses TRBV5-6 with TRBJ2-7, with TRBD2 matching over 10 bases. Unmatched junction bases numbered 8, after V lost 4 bases and J lost 4 bases. Germline lookup yields CDR1 SGHDT and CDR2 YYEEEE. The CDR3 has 15 residues. The CDR3 region is CASSPGLARPYEQYF. CDR3 DNA sequence: TGTGCCAGCAGCCCGGGACTAGCGCGGCCTTACGAGCAGTACTTC.

The chain carries TRBV5-1 and TRBJ2-1; a possible D gene is TRBD1 (6 bases). With 0 bases removed from V and 9 bases from J, the gap between germline ends came to 13 bases. Germline loops: CDR1 SGHRS, CDR2 YFSETQ. This CDR3 spans 14 amino acids. The CDR3 reads CASSLEQGWGEQFF. As DNA, the CDR3 is TGCGCCAGCAGCTTGGAGCAGGGGTGGGGTGAGCAGTTCTTC.

For the CDR3, the DNA is TGCGCCAGCAGCCAAGTGGACGGGACCTACGAGCAGTACTTC. This codes for CASSQVDGTYEQYF. The gene calls are TRBV4-1 and TRBJ2-5, with D perhaps TRBD2 (5 bases). The DNA end lines up better with TRBJ2-7; the J call may be wrong. Per the germline V gene, CDR1 is MGHRA and CDR2 is YSYEKL. The CDR3 extends over 14 amino acids.

The chain uses TRBV4-2 and TRBJ2-7, with D uncertain. The CDR3 spans 16 residues. Trimming shortened V by 0 bases and J by 2 bases, and 14 bases separated the two germline ends. Germline lookup yields CDR1 LGHNA and CDR2 YNFKEQ. The CDR3 DNA is TGTGCCAGCAGCCAAGATGTGTCGTTCAGCACCTACGAGCAGTACTTC. Protein: CASSQDVSFSTYEQYF.

Comments on this clone: Different DNA sequences within this sample yield the same CDR3. This chain links TRBV29-1 with TRBJ1-2; TRBD1 matches at 8 bases. The germline V gene has CDR1 SQVTM and CDR2 ANQGSEA. With 0 bases clipped from V and 5 bases from J, the junction kept 5 bases outside the gene matches. The CDR3 sequence is 14 residues long. CDR3 loop: CSVEEDRVGYGYTF. The CDR3 region has the DNA TGCAGCGTTGAAGAGGACAGGGTTGGATATGGCTACACCTTC.

The genes are TRBV13 and TRBJ1-5; no clear D gene. Between the trimmed V and J ends, which lost 5 bases and 3 bases, there was a span of 5 bases. CDR1 PRHDT and CDR2 FYEKMQ come from the germline V gene (reference sequence). The CDR3 length is 12 residues. This CDR3 is CASSAFNQPQHF. CDR3 DNA: TGTGCCAGCAGCGCCTTCAATCAGCCCCAGCATTTT.

CDR3 coding DNA: TGTGCCTGGAGTGAGGACAGGGATCAAGAGACCCAGTACTTC. This sequence encodes CAWSEDRDQETQYF. This chain joins TRBV30 and TRBJ2-5; 8 nucleotides agree with TRBD1. Germline V gene data show CDR1 as GTSNPN and CDR2 as SVGIG (reference sequence). The CDR3 covers 14 residues. The junction had 3 bases not matched to a gene; V was cut back by 1 base and J by 2 bases. Supplemented by reference TRBV30 and TRBJ2-5, the full variable domain reads SQTIHQWPATLVQPVGSPLSLECTVEGTSNPNLYWYRQAAGRGLQLLFYSVGIGQISSEVPQNLSASRPQDRQFILSSKKLLLSDSGFYLCAWSEDRDQETQYFGPGTRLLVL.

Only a few counts were recorded for this clone. The chain uses TRBV5-6 and TRBJ2-7, with 9 bases aligning to TRBD1. CDR1 and CDR2 (germline): SGHDT, YYEEEE. The junction had 5 bases not matched to a gene; V was cut back by 4 bases and J by 3 bases. This CDR3 contains 14 residues. The CDR3 DNA is TGTGCCAGCAGCCCTGGGACAGGGCACTACGAGCAGTACTTC. Protein product: CASSPGTGHYEQYF.

The chain links TRBV13 to TRBJ1-5, with D perhaps TRBD1 (5 bases). CDR3 size: 15 residues. V dropped 0 bases and J dropped 5 bases, with 11 bases sitting between them. Germline V gene sequence: CDR1 PRHDT, CDR2 FYEKMQ (reference sequence). For the CDR3, the DNA is TGTGCCAGCAGCTTAGGCAGGGCCCCCGATCAGCCCCAGCATTTT. As protein: CASSLGRAPDQPQHF.